This TCR beta chain was identified during a study of T cell responses to AZD1222 COVID-19 vaccine (dated by TCRdb to the early 2020s). Background for the entire study: AZD1222 recipients with second doses at about 4 weeks or about 12 weeks were pooled, because spike-specific TCR depth and breadth did not differ between schedules. A total of 240 or so trial participants underwent TCR sequencing, of whom 207 had received two doses of AZD1222 and 26 had received two doses of the MenACWY control vaccine. Trial participants were enrolled by age into 18-55, 56-69 and 70-plus year subgroups, with roughly 160, 29 and 62 TCR-sequenced participants respectively. General findings and caveats noted by the study authors: Participants were mostly white British, with more females than males. The authors suggested clonal diversity may have been underestimated. Conclusions about previously exposed vaccinees are limited, since just six AZD1222 recipients were seropositive for SARS-CoV-2 at baseline. In the small 56-69-year group, the increase in depth fell short of significance, most likely because of low power. Epitopes outside the regions mutated in the B.1.351 and B.1.1.7 variants were reportedly recognized by nearly half of the unique spike-specific TCRs. Because no day 14 peak-response samples were available, repertoires were characterized only after the peak T cell response. The vaccine-associated CD4 TCRs covered the entire spike protein, and the dominant responses fell in regions 160-218 and 743-854. Spike-specific TCR breadth and depth rose significantly after two AZD1222 doses compared with day 0 and with MenACWY recipients.

The CDR3 regions of human TCRbeta chains were analyzed by immunosequencing. As for the authors' bioinformatics: Repertoire TCRs were matched against a reference library of SARS-CoV-2-specific TCRs generated with the MIRA antigen-specificity platform. Breadth was defined as the fraction of unique TCRs that were SARS-CoV-2-associated. Depth was defined as the fraction of total T cells that were SARS-CoV-2-associated. Using the MIRA data, every spike-specific TCR was mapped to the spike region that the TCR reacted to and assigned to either a CD4 or a CD8 class. Log10-transformed breadth and depth values were compared by one-way ANOVA with Sidak's multiple comparisons tests. Sourced from immuneACCESS, this table was stored by TCRdb with only in-frame sequences that have V and J called. A share of the clones is absent; for the studies checked, an unresolved V gene accounts for under half, and the remainder has no known explanation. That table is the source of V, J and clone size, and D and trimming were worked out from the DNA. The sample table lists roughly 130,000 clones, about 92% of them with a count of one. 3% to 3.5% of the sample lies in the top ten.

The meaning of the sample's time point label: baseline before first vaccination. Vaccinee samples were obtained from the UK trials COV001 and COV002, which included a single-blind randomized controlled phase 2/3 trial of AZD1222 (ChAdOx1 nCoV-19) in healthy adults. For TCRbeta chain sequencing, PBMC samples from trial participants were taken at day 0 and at day 28 after the second dose. As to this clone: It has no known antigen specificity. Base qualities were left out, and no much larger clone turns up one base away.

The TCR was taken from an adult in good health. Sequencing used peripheral blood, obtained on day 0 of AZD1222 vaccination.

The CDR3 protein sequence reads: CAISESSSLNTEAFF. The DNA sequence follows: TGTGCCATCAGTGAGTCGTCCAGCCTGAACACTGAAGCTTTCTTT. The rearrangement joined TRBV10-3 to TRBJ1-1, with the D gene not confidently named. The CDR3 starts with the cysteine, ends with the phenylalanine, and has 15 residues. The sequence is cut down to CDR3 DNA, 45 bases in frame from base 1. V is reduced by 0 bases and J by 0 bases, leaving a spacing of 8 bases between them. The CDR1 and CDR2 encoded by the germline V gene are ENHRY and SYGVKD.